A selection of T cell receptor beta chains follows, all from one sample in a study of identical twins. One entry per CDR3 protein results from TCRdb running MiXCR on the 5' RACE reads. The sample has about 520,000 distinct CDR3 sequences; roughly a fifth are singletons. This sample was shared with a second study, whose subject was T cells expressing NK-cell markers.

The sample comprised CD4+ T cells sorted from blood. These receptors all come from a woman in her late teens or twenties in good health. Both conserved end residues are part of each CDR3. The D gene is left open where the match is weak. Size is stated for part of the rows, as once, few or many counts, or as a class when the clone is expanded.

J gene | clone size | D gene | V gene | CDR3 protein | CDR3 DNA
TRBJ2-7 | few | NA | TRBV7-2 | CATQLLPGRTYEQYF | TGTGCCACCCAGCTTCTTCCGGGACGGACATACGAGCAGTACTTC
TRBJ2-7 | few | TRBD1 | TRBV25-1 | CASSDPRAGGYEQYF | TGTGCCAGCAGTGACCCTCGGGCAGGGGGTTACGAGCAGTACTTC
TRBJ2-2 | NA | NA | TRBV29-1 | CSVTLTGTGELFF | TGCAGCGTTACCTTGACAGGAACCGGGGAGCTGTTTTTT
TRBJ2-2 | NA | NA | TRBV7-6 | CASSLDVLVTGELFF | TGTGCCAGCAGCTTAGACGTGTTGGTCACCGGGGAGCTGTTTTTT
TRBJ1-1 | NA | TRBD1 | TRBV7-6 | CASSLHPGTEMNTEAFF | TGTGCCAGCAGTCTTCACCCCGGGACAGAGATGAACACTGAAGCTTTCTTT
TRBJ1-3 | NA | NA | TRBV5-5 | CASSLGRMGSGNTIYF | TGTGCCAGCAGCTTGGGCCGGATGGGCTCTGGAAACACCATATATTTT
TRBJ2-3 | few | NA | TRBV5-1 | CASSFALISTDTQYF | TGCGCCAGCAGCTTTGCACTAATTAGCACAGATACGCAGTATTTT
TRBJ2-3 | NA | NA | TRBV5-1 | CASRKQQDTQYF | TGCGCCAGCAGGAAGCAACAAGATACGCAGTATTTT
TRBJ2-1 | once | TRBD2 | TRBV20-1 | CSARDLGREGEQFF | TGCAGTGCTAGAGATCTAGGCAGGGAGGGTGAGCAGTTCTTC
TRBJ1-2 | few | TRBD1 | TRBV5-1 | CASSRTGGADGYTF | TGCGCCAGCAGCAGAACAGGGGGCGCCGATGGCTACACCTTC
TRBJ2-5 | NA | NA | TRBV5-6 | CASSSLWETQYF | TGTGCCAGCAGCTCCTTATGGGAGACCCAGTACTTC
TRBJ2-3 | NA | TRBD2 | TRBV6-5 | CASSKRGPRTDTQYF | TGTGCCAGCAGCAAGCGGGGCCCCCGGACAGATACGCAGTATTTT
TRBJ2-4 | few | NA | TRBV5-8 | CASSPGDLLIQNIQYF | TGTGCCAGCAGCCCTGGGGACCTTTTGATTCAAAACATTCAGTACTTC
TRBJ1-1 | NA | NA | TRBV29-1 | CSVDEVNTEAFF | TGCAGCGTTGACGAGGTGAACACTGAAGCTTTCTTT
TRBJ2-4 | NA | TRBD1 | TRBV7-9 | CASSQQGAKNIQYF | TGTGCCAGCAGCCAACAGGGGGCCAAAAACATTCAGTACTTC
TRBJ2-2 | NA | NA | TRBV20-1 | CSANPGAHTGELFF | TGCAGTGCTAACCCGGGGGCCCACACCGGGGAGCTGTTTTTT
TRBJ2-3 | NA | TRBD2 | TRBV20-1 | CSALAGGYYTDTQYF | TGCAGTGCTCTAGCGGGGGGGTATTACACAGATACGCAGTATTTT